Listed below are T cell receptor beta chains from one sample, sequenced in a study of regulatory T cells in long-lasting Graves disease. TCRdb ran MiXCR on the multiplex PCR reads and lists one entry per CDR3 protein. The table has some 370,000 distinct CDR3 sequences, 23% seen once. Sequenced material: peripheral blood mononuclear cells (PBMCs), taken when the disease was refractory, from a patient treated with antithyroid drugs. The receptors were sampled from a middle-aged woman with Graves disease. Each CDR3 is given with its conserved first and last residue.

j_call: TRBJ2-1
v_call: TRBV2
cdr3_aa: CASRIIRDYGLNEQFF

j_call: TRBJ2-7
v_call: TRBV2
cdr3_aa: CASRWGGSGSSYEQYF

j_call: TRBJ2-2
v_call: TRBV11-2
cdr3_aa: CASSLGTSGNTGELFF

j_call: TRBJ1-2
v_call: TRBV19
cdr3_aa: CASSIPADLYGHTF

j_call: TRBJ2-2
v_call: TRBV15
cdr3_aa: CATSDRTSGPGELFF

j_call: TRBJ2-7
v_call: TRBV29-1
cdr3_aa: CSVETHRGYEQYF

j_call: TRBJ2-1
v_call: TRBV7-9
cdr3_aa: CASLPEIAGRNEQFF

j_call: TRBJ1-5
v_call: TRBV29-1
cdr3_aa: CSVGTGLWQPQHF

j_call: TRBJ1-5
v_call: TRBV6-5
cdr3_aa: CASSYGQGGNQPQHF

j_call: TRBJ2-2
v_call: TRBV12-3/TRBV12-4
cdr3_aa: CASSLTSGSLAGELFF

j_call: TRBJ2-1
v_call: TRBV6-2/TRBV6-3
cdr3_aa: CASSSKGSDNEQFF

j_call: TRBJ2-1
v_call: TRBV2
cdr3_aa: CASSRTSGSRNEQFF

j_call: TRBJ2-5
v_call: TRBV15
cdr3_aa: CATSRERVWETQYF

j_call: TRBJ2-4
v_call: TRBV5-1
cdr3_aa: CASSFGPGGGNIQYF

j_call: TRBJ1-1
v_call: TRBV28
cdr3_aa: CASSLNRGGTEAFF

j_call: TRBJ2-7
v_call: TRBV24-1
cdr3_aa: CATSSSGNLYEQYF

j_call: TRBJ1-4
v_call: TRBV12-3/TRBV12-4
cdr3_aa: CASSLGTGGNEKLFF

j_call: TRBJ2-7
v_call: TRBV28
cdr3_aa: CASSFSGSGYEQYF

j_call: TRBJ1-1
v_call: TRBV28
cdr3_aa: CASSLSGAEAFF

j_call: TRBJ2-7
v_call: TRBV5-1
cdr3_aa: CASTLWGGGSYEQYF

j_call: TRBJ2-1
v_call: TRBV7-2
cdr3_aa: CASRLRTGGSNEQFF

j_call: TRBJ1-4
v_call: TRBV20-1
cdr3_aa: CSARPDRGLRGEKLFF

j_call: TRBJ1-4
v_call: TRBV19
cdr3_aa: CASRNRALPEKLFF

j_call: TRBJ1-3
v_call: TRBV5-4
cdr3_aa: CASSTASSGNTIYF

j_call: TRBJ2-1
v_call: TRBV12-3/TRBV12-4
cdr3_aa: CASTLRDPLAGAFGTYNEQFF

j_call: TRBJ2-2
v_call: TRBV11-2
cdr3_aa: CASSAQLLAGGPAGTGELFF

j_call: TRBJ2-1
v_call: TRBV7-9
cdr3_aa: CASSLEVAGGAFDEQFF

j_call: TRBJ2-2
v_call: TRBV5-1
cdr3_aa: CASSLLAGDVTGELFF

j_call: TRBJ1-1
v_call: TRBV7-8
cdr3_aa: CASSPGTGWGTEAFF